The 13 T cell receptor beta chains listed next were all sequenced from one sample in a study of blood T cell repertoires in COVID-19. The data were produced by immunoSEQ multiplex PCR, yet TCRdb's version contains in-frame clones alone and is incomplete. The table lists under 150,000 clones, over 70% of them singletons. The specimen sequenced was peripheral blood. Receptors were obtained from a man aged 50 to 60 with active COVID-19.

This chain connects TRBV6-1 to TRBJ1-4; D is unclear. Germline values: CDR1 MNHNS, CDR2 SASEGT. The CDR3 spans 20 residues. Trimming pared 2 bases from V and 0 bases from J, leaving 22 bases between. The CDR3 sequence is CASSEFPPGGDLPTNEKLFF. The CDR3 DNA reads TGTGCCAGCAGTGAATTCCCCCCAGGAGGCGATTTACCAACTAATGAAAAACTGTTTTTT.

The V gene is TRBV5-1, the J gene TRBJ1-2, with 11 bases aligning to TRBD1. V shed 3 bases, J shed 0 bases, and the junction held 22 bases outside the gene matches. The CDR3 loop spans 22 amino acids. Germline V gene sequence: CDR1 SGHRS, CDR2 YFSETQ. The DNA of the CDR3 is TGCGCCAGCAGCTCCACCGGGGACCCCCGGGACAGGGGGAATATTTCTAACTATGGCTACACCTTC. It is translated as CASSSTGDPRDRGNISNYGYTF.

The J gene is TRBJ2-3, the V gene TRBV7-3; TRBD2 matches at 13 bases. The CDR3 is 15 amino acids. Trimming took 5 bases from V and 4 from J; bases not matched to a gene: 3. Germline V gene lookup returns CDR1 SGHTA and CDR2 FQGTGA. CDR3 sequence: CASSRGTSGADTQYF. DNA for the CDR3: TGTGCCAGCAGCAGGGGGACTAGCGGGGCAGATACGCAGTATTTT.

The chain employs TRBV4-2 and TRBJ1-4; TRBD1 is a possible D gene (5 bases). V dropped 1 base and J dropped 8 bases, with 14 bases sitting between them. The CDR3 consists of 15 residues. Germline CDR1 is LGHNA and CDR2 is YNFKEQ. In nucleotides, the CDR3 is TGTGCCAGCAGCCAAGGGGGGAGGGGTTGGGAAAAACTGTTTTTT. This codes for CASSQGGRGWEKLFF.

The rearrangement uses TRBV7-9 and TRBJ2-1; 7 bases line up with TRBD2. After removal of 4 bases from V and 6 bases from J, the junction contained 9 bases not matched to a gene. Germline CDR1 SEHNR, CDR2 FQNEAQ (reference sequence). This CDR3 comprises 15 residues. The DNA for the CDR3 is TGTGCCAGCAGCTCCGGACTAGGTGGGAGCAATGAGCAGTTCTTC. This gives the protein CASSSGLGGSNEQFF. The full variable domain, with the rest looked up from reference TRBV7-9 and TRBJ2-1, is DTGVSQNPRHKITKRGQNVTFRCDPISEHNRLYWYRQTLGQGPEFLTYFQNEAQLEKSRLLSDRFSAERPKGSFSTLEIQRTEQGDSAMYLCASSSGLGGSNEQFFGPGTRLTVL.

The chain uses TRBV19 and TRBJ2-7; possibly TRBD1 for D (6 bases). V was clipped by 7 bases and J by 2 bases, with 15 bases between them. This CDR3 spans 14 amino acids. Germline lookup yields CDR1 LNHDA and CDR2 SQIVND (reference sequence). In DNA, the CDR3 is TGTGCCAGTAAGGGCCGGGACACGACCTACGAGCAGTACTTC. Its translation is CASKGRDTTYEQYF.

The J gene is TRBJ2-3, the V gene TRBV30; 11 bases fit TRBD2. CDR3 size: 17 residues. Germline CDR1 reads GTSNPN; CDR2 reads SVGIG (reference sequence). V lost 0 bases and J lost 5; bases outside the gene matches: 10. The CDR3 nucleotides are TGTGCCTGGAGTGTATTGGCTAGCGGGGGGCAAGTAGATACGCAGTATTTT. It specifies CAWSVLASGGQVDTQYF. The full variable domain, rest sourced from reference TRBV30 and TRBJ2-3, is SQTIHQWPATLVQPVGSPLSLECTVEGTSNPNLYWYRQAAGRGLQLLFYSVGIGQISSEVPQNLSASRPQDRQFILSSKKLLLSDSGFYLCAWSVLASGGQVDTQYFGPGTRLTVL.

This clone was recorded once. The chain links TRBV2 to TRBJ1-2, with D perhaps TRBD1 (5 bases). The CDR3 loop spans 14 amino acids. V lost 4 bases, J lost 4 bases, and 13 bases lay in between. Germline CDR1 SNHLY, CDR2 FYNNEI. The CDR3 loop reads CASSGGGAVYGYTF. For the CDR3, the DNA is TGTGCCAGCAGTGGGGGAGGGGCCGTCTATGGCTACACCTTC.

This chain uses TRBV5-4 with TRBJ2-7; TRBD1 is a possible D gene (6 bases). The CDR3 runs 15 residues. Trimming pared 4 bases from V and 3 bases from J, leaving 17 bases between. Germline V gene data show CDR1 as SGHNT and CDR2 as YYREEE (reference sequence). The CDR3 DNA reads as TGTGCCAGCAGCCCTCGGGACAAAGCGGACTACGAGCAGTACTTC. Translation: CASSPRDKADYEQYF.

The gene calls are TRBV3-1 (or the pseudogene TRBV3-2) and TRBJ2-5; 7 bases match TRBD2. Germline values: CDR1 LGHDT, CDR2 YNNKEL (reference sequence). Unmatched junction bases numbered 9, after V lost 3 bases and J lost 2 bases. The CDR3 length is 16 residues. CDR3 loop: CASSHPARAGQETQYF. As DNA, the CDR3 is TGTGCCAGCAGCCACCCGGCTAGAGCGGGGCAAGAGACCCAGTACTTC.

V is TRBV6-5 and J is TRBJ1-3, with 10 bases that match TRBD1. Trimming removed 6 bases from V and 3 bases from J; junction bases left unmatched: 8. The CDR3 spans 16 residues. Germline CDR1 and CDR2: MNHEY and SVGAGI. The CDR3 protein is CASSYTTGGGGNTIYF. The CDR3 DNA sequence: TGTGCCAGCAGCTACACGACAGGGGGCGGTGGAAACACCATATATTTT.

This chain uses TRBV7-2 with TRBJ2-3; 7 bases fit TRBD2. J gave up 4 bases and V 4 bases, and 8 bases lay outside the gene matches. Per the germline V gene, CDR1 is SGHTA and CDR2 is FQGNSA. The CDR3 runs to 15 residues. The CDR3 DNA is TGTGCCAGCAGCTCTAGCGGTAGGGATGCAGATACGCAGTATTTT. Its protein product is CASSSSGRDADTQYF.

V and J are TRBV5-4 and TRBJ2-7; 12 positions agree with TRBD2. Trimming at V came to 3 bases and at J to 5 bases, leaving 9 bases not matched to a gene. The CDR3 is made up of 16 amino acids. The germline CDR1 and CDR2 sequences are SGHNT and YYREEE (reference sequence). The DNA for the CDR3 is TGTGCCAGCAGCTCAGGACTAGCGGGGCCTCGGGACGAGCAGTACTTC. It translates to CASSSGLAGPRDEQYF.